This entry is about one TCR beta chain. At one of its ends the junction is not consistent with the germline gene, which may arise from a read error. This specimen belongs to a study of tumor-infiltrating lymphocytes in oesophageal squamous cell carcinoma. TCRdb re-called the PCR reads through MiXCR, storing one row per CDR3 protein. Of 20,000 to 25,000 distinct CDR3 sequences listed, around 39% are singletons. This TCR was recovered from a male donor with esophageal squamous cell carcinoma. Input material: esophageal tumor tissue.

This CDR3 is CASRDRVYNEHFF. CDR3 bases: TGTGCCAGCCGGGACAGGGTATACAATGAGCACTTCTTC. The chain recombines TRBV7-8 with TRBJ2-7; TRBD1 agrees at 9 bases. There are 13 residues in the CDR3. Germline CDR1 SGHVS, CDR2 FQNEAQ. Full variable domain (rest looked up from reference TRBV7-8 and TRBJ2-7): GAGVSQSPRYKVAKRGQDVALRCDPISGHVSLFWYQQALGQGPEFLTYFQNEAQLDKSGLPSDRFFAERPEGSVSTLKIQRTQQEDSAVYLCASRDRVYNEHFFGPGTRLTVT.